The sequence of this TCR beta chain was determined in a study of Graves' ophthalmopathy and Graves' hyperthyroidism. At the level of the study: Sampling took place at initial diagnosis, with peripheral blood obtained before any treatment. Study-wide results and limits: Cross-validated, the 13-signature model showed 87.88%/81.08% sensitivity/specificity, and 80%/75% in the test set.

This clonotype appeared once. Its antigen is currently unknown. This CDR3 has 15 amino acids. Germline CDR1 and CDR2: MNHEY and SMNVEV (reference sequence). The V end was cut by 3 bases, the J end by 4 bases, with 15 bases between. Other autoimmune diseases, uncontrolled infections, pregnancy or lactation led to the exclusion of patients. Serum thyroxine and TRAb, along with clinical symptoms, thyroid ultrasound and orbital computed tomography, were what diagnosis relied on. RNA transcripts served as template for amplifying TCR beta CDR3 sequences. The authors performed first-round RT-PCR with HTBI primers and then a second-round multiplex PCR. Via MiXCR, TCRdb re-called the multiplex PCR reads, giving one row per CDR3 protein. The data hold 200,000 to 250,000 distinct CDR3 sequences, with around a fifth observed a single time.

The sample consisted of peripheral blood. This sequence originates from a woman aged 45-65 years with Graves' ophthalmopathy. The rearrangement links TRBV27 to TRBJ1-1, with D possibly TRBD1 on 5 matching bases. The CDR3 loop is CASSFKRDPRTEAFF. The DNA for the CDR3 is TGTGCCAGCAGTTTTAAGAGGGACCCTCGCACTGAAGCTTTCTTT.